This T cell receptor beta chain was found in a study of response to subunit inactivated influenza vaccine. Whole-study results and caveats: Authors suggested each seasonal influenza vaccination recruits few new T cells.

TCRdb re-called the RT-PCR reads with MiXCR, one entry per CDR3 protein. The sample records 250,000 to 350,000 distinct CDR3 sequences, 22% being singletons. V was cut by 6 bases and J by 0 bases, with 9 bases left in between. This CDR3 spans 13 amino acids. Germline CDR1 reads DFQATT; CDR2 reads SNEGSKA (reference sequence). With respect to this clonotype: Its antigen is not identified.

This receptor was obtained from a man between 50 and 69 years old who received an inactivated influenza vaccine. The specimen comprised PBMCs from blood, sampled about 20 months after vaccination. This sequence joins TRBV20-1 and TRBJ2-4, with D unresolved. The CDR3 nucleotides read TGCAGTGCGCTGGGCGTAGCCAAAAACATTCAGTACTTC. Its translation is CSALGVAKNIQYF.